This entry lists 6 T cell receptor beta chains sequenced from one sample in a study of blood T cell repertoires in COVID-19. Only in-frame clones appear in the TCRdb table, and some are missing; sequencing was by immunoSEQ multiplex PCR. This sample yields under 350,000 clones, of which 85% are seen a single time; roughly 13% belongs to the top ten. Sequencing was performed on peripheral blood. These receptor sequences come from a human donor in a cohort sampled during active COVID-19.

The chain is built from TRBV6-2 or TRBV6-3 and TRBJ2-1; 7 bases are a match to TRBD2. The germline V gene has CDR1 MNHEY and CDR2 SVGEGT. V gave up 5 bases and J gave up 7 bases; unmatched junction bases: 11. The CDR3 is 15 amino acids. The CDR3 DNA reads TGTGCCAGCAGTACGACTGGCGGGAGTTGGAATGAGCAGTTCTTC. Amino acids: CASSTTGGSWNEQFF.

This clone appeared a single time. The genes are TRBV20-1 and TRBJ1-2; a possible D gene is TRBD1 (6 bases). This CDR3 has 12 residues. The germline V and J ends were trimmed by 3 bases and 4 bases, with 9 bases remaining between them. Germline-derived CDR1 and CDR2 are DFQATT and SNEGSKA (reference sequence). The CDR3 loop reads CSASTGTYGYTF. In DNA form, the CDR3 reads TGCAGTGCTAGTACAGGGACCTATGGCTACACCTTC.

The rearrangement joins TRBV10-3 to TRBJ2-7; D not resolved. Germline CDR1 reads ENHRY; CDR2 reads SYGVKD. The CDR3 has 13 amino acids. Deletions cut 3 bases from V and 4 bases from J, with 10 bases between. The CDR3 sequence: CAISDGLTYEQYF. In DNA form, the CDR3 reads TGTGCCATCAGTGACGGTCTCACGTACGAGCAGTACTTC.

This chain uses TRBV5-6 with TRBJ1-1; a weak D match, TRBD1 (6 bases). V lost 1 base, J lost 4 bases, and 17 bases lay in between. The CDR3 has 16 residues. Germline CDR1 is SGHDT and CDR2 is YYEEEE. Here the CDR3 DNA reads TGTGCCAGCAGCTTGCGGAGGGGGGGCGGACCCACTGAAGCTTTCTTT. Its translation is CASSLRRGGGPTEAFF.

This chain links TRBV7-9 with TRBJ2-1, with 11 nucleotides matching TRBD2. With 1 base clipped from V and 4 bases from J, the junction kept 3 bases outside the gene matches. Germline CDR1 reads SEHNR; CDR2 reads FQNEAQ (reference sequence). This CDR3 comprises 16 residues. CDR3 residues: CASSLVLAGGYNEQFF. The CDR3 DNA reads as TGTGCCAGCAGCTTAGTCCTAGCGGGAGGATACAATGAGCAGTTCTTC. The complete variable domain, with remaining parts taken from reference TRBV7-9 and TRBJ2-1, reads DTGVSQNPRHKITKRGQNVTFRCDPISEHNRLYWYRQTLGQGPEFLTYFQNEAQLEKSRLLSDRFSAERPKGSFSTLEIQRTEQGDSAMYLCASSLVLAGGYNEQFFGPGTRLTVL.

This sequence joins TRBV7-9 and TRBJ2-1; 11 bases map to TRBD2. The V gene end was trimmed by 5 bases and the J gene end by 10 bases; junction bases not matched to a gene: 10. Germline V gene lookup returns CDR1 SEHNR and CDR2 FQNEAQ (reference sequence). CDR3 length equals 15 residues. CDR3 loop: CASSTPGLAEQEQFF. The CDR3 bases are TGTGCCAGCAGCACCCCGGGACTAGCGGAGCAGGAGCAGTTCTTC.